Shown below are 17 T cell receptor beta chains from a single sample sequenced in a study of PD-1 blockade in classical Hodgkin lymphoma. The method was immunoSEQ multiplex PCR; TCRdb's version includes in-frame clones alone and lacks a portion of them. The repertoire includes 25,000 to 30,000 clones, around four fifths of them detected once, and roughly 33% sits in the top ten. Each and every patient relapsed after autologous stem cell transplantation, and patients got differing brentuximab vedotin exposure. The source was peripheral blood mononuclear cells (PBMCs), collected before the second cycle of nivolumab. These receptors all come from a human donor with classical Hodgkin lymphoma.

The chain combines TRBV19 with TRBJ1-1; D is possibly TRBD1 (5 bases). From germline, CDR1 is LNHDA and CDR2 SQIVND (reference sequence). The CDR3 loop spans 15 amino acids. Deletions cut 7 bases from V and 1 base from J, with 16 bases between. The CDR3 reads CASTRSTGSNTEAFF. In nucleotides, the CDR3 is TGTGCCAGTACCCGCAGCACAGGTTCGAACACTGAAGCTTTCTTT.

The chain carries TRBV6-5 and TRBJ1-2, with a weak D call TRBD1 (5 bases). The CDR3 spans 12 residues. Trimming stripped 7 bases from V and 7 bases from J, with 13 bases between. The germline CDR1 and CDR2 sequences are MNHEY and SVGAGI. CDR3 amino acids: CASKKDSGGYTF. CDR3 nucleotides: TGTGCCAGCAAAAAAGACAGTGGTGGCTACACCTTC.

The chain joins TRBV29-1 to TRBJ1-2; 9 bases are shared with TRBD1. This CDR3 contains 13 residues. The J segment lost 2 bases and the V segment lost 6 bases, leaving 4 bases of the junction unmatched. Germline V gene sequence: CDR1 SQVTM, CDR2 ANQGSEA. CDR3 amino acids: CSVMTGGNYGYTF. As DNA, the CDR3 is TGCAGCGTGATGACAGGGGGGAACTATGGCTACACCTTC.

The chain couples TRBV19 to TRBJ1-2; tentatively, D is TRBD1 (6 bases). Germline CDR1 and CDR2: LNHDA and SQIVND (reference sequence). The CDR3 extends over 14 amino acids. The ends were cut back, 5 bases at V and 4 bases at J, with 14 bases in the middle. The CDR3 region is CASSPYPGAYGYTF. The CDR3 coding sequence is TGTGCCAGTAGTCCCTACCCAGGGGCCTATGGCTACACCTTC.

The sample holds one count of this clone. CDR3 coding DNA: TGTGCCAGCTCACCTCGCGTCCTCCCTAATCGTGAAAAACTGTTTTTT. Protein sequence: CASSPRVLPNREKLFF. The rearrangement uses TRBV18 and TRBJ1-4; D not certain. The CDR3 length is 16 residues. The germline V gene has CDR1 KGHSH and CDR2 LQKENI. The V end was cut by 3 bases, the J end by 7 bases, with 18 bases between.

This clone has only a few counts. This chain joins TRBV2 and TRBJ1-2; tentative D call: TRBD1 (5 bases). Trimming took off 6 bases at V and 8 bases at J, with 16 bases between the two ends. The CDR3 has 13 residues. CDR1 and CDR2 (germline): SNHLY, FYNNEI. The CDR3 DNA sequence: TGTGCCAGCAGCCCCCCGGTGGGGCGAGGCTACACCTTC. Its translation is CASSPPVGRGYTF.

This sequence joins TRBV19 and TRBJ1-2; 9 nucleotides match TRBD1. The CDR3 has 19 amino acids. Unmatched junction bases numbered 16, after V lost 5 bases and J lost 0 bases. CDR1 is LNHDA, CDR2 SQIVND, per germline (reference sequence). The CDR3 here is CASSVSGQGEQGTNYGYTF. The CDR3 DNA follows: TGTGCCAGTAGTGTTTCGGGACAGGGAGAGCAGGGGACTAACTATGGCTACACCTTC.

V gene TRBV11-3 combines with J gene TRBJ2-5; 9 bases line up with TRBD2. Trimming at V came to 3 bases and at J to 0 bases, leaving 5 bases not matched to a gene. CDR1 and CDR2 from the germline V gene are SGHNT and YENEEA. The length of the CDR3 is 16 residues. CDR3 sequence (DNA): TGTGCCAGCAGCTTCATAGCGGGGGCTAACCAAGAGACCCAGTACTTC. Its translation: CASSFIAGANQETQYF.

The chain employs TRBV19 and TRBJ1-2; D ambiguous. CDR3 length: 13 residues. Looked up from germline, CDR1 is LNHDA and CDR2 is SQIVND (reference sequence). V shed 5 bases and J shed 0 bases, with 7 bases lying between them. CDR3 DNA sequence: TGTGCCAGTAGTTTCTCAACTAACTATGGCTACACCTTC. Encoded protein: CASSFSTNYGYTF.

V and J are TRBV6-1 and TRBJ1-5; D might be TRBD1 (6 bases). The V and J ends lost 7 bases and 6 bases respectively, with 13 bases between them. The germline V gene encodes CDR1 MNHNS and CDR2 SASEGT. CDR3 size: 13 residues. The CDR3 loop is CASMGGAAQPQHF. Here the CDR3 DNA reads TGTGCCAGCATGGGGGGGGCGGCTCAGCCCCAGCATTTT.

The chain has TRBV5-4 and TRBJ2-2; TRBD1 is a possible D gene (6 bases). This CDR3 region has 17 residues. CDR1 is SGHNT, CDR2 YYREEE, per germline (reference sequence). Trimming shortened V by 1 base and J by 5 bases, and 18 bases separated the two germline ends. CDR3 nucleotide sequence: TGTGCCAGCAGCTTGAAGCTTGGGGGCTTCGGGACCGGGGAGCTGTTTTTT. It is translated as CASSLKLGGFGTGELFF.

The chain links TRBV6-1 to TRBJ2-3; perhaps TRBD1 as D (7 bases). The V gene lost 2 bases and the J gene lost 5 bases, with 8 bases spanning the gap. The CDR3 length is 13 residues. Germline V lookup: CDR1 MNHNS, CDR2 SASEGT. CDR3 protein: CASSEQGGDTQYF. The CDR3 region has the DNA TGTGCCAGCAGTGAACAGGGGGGAGATACGCAGTATTTT.

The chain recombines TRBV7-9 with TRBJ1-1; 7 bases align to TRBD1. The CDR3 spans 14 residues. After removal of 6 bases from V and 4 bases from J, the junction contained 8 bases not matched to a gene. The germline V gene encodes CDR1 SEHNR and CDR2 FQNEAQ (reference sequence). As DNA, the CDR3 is TGTGCCAGCAGGGAGGGGGCGCGGCCCACTGAAGCTTTCTTT. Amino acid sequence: CASREGARPTEAFF.

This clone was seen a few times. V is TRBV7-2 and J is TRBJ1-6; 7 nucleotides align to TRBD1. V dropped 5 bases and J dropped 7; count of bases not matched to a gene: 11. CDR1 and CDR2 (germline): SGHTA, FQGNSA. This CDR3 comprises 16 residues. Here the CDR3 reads CASSPAPTGLNSPLHF. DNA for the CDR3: TGTGCCAGCAGCCCTGCACCGACAGGGCTCAATTCACCCCTCCACTTT.

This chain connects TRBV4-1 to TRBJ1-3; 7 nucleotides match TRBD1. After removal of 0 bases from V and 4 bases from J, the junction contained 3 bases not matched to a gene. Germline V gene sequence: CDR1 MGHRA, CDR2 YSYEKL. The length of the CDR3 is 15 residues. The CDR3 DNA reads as TGCGCCAGCAGCCAAGAACAGGGGTACGGAAACACCATATATTTT. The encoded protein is CASSQEQGYGNTIYF.

CDR3 in amino acids: CASSPRLAGADTQYF. The CDR3 DNA is TGTGCCAGCAGCCCCCGGCTAGCGGGGGCGGATACGCAGTATTTT. V is TRBV6-5 and J is TRBJ2-3, with 10 bases matching TRBD2. CDR1 is MNHEY and CDR2 is SVGAGI in the germline V gene. The trim removed 6 bases at V and 6 bases at J, leaving 9 bases unmatched. There are 15 residues in the CDR3.

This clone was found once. The CDR3 loop reads CASSLSGAGYGYTF. The CDR3 coding sequence is TGTGCCAGCAGCTTGTCGGGGGCAGGCTATGGCTACACCTTC. V gene TRBV7-2 combines with J gene TRBJ1-2; D may be TRBD1 (6 bases). This CDR3 has 14 residues. Trimming took off 3 bases at V and 4 bases at J, with 12 bases between the two ends. The germline V gene has CDR1 SGHTA and CDR2 FQGNSA.